These 30 T cell receptor beta chains originate from one sample sequenced in a study of OX40 agonist ivuxolimab in advanced cancers. TCRdb's copy holds only in-frame clones and misses some; the assay was immunoSEQ multiplex PCR. Of around 94,000 clones listed, around 90% are singletons. The sequencing here drew on CD4+ or CD8+ T cells sorted from blood, taken in a trial of the OX40 agonist ivuxolimab. Every receptor here comes from an adult with an advanced solid tumor such as melanoma, head and neck, liver or kidney cancer.

V and J are TRBV27 and TRBJ2-3, with 8 bases fitting TRBD2. Germline V gene sequence: CDR1 MNHEY, CDR2 SMNVEV (reference sequence). This CDR3 has 16 amino acids. V was clipped by 3 bases and J by 6 bases; unmatched bases: 11. CDR3 bases: TGTGCCAGCAGTTTGTCGGGGGGGGATCGCAGGGATACGCAGTATTTT. This sequence encodes CASSLSGGDRRDTQYF.

The rearrangement links TRBV4-3 to TRBJ1-2, with D possibly TRBD1 on 5 matching bases. The CDR3 is 17 amino acids. Trimming pared 0 bases from V and 3 bases from J, leaving 17 bases between. In germline, CDR1 is LGHNA, CDR2 YSLEER. The CDR3 DNA reads as TGCGCCAGCAGCCAAGATTCGGAGACAGCACTCTACTATGGCTACACCTTC. This codes for CASSQDSETALYYGYTF.

This clone ranks as medium-sized. For the CDR3, the DNA is TGTGCCAGCAGTTCCGACAGTCACACTGAAGCTTTCTTT. As protein: CASSSDSHTEAFF. The chain has TRBV5-6 and TRBJ1-1, with D possibly matching TRBD1 (5 bases). Germline V gene data show CDR1 as SGHDT and CDR2 as YYEEEE. V lost 5 bases to trimming and J lost 3 bases, with 11 bases between them. This CDR3 comprises 13 residues.

A single count supports this clone. V and J are TRBV21-1 and TRBJ2-3. TRBV21-1 is recorded as a pseudogene. The CDR3 is 15 residues long. The CDR3 is CASSRPALSTDTQYF. In DNA form, the CDR3 reads TGTGCCAGCAGCCGACCGGCGCTTAGCACAGATACGCAGTATTTT.

The rearrangement joins TRBV5-5 to TRBJ2-3, with D perhaps assigned TRBD1 or TRBD2 (5 bases each). The ends were cut back, 2 bases at V and 0 bases at J, with 19 bases in the middle. The CDR3 runs to 18 residues. Germline V CDR1 and CDR2: SGHKS, YYEKEE (reference sequence). CDR3 amino acids: CASSLEGPGTFSTDTQYF. CDR3 bases: TGTGCCAGCAGCTTAGAGGGTCCCGGGACCTTTAGCACAGATACGCAGTATTTT.

This CDR3 is CAWRIDRGQANYGYTF. DNA for the CDR3: TGTGCCTGGAGGATAGACAGGGGGCAAGCTAACTATGGCTACACCTTC. The chain is built from TRBV30 and TRBJ1-2; 10 bases align to TRBD1. J was trimmed by 0 bases and V by 3 bases; bases with no gene match: 7. Germline V gives CDR1 GTSNPN, CDR2 SVGIG (reference sequence). This CDR3 comprises 16 residues.

The rearrangement links TRBV4-1 to TRBJ2-3, with TRBD2 matching 11 bases. Germline V gene sequence: CDR1 MGHRA, CDR2 YSYEKL. The CDR3 contains 17 residues. Trimming cost V 1 base and J 2 bases; bases outside gene matches: 5. For the CDR3, the DNA is TGCGCCAGCAGCCAAGGACTAGCGGGAACTATCACAGATACGCAGTATTTT. It is translated as CASSQGLAGTITDTQYF.

In the case of this clone: At the DNA level, this CDR3 is encoded by other sequences in the same sample as well. V gene TRBV30 combines with J gene TRBJ1-5; a weak D match, TRBD1 (5 bases). V was shortened by 1 base and J by 7 bases, with 11 bases between the two germline ends. The length of the CDR3 is 13 residues. In germline, CDR1 is GTSNPN, CDR2 SVGIG (reference sequence). The CDR3 coding sequence is TGTGCCTGGAGTGCAGGGTCGAACCAGCCCCAGCATTTT. It translates to CAWSAGSNQPQHF. The entire variable domain, with the rest obtained from reference TRBV30 and TRBJ1-5, is as follows: SQTIHQWPATLVQPVGSPLSLECTVEGTSNPNLYWYRQAAGRGLQLLFYSVGIGQISSEVPQNLSASRPQDRQFILSSKKLLLSDSGFYLCAWSAGSNQPQHFGDGTRLSIL.

This rearrangement joins TRBV6-1 to TRBJ2-2; the match to TRBD1 covers 8 bases. The germline CDR1 and CDR2 sequences are MNHNS and SASEGT. The junction had 5 bases not matched to a gene; V was cut back by 7 bases and J by 7 bases. The CDR3 runs 13 residues. The CDR3 spells CASMRTGIGELFF. DNA of the CDR3: TGTGCCAGCATGAGGACAGGGATCGGGGAGCTGTTTTTT.

This chain links TRBV27 with TRBJ1-1; TRBD1 agrees at 9 bases. CDR1 is MNHEY, CDR2 SMNVEV, per germline (reference sequence). The V segment lost 3 bases and the J segment 6 bases; nucleotides outside the gene matches: 14. The CDR3 extends over 17 amino acids. The CDR3 sequence: CASSLTTIQGAKPEAFF. Here the CDR3 DNA reads TGTGCCAGCAGTTTGACGACCATACAGGGGGCGAAACCTGAAGCTTTCTTT.

The chain joins TRBV28 to TRBJ1-4, with a possible D match to TRBD1 (5 bases). CDR1 and CDR2 (germline): MDHEN, SYDVKM. V was clipped by 3 bases and J by 0 bases, with 17 bases between them. CDR3 length equals 18 residues. The CDR3 protein is CASSLAPDSYSTNEKLFF. The DNA for the CDR3 is TGTGCCAGCAGTTTGGCCCCCGACAGCTACTCAACTAATGAAAAACTGTTTTTT.

The V and J genes are TRBV7-9 and TRBJ2-3, with 8 nucleotides matching TRBD1. The CDR3 is 19 amino acids. With 5 bases clipped from V and 2 bases from J, the junction kept 18 bases outside the gene matches. CDR1 SEHNR and CDR2 FQNEAQ come from the germline V gene (reference sequence). The CDR3 nucleotides read TGTGCCAGCAGCAACCGGGACAGGCTTGGGTTAGCGACCACAGATACGCAGTATTTT. It translates to CASSNRDRLGLATTDTQYF.

The chain couples TRBV7-3 to TRBJ2-3; no firm D call. Trimming cost V 5 bases and J 1 base, with 13 bases left between them. This CDR3 is built from 15 residues. Per the germline V gene, CDR1 is SGHTA and CDR2 is FQGTGA. The CDR3 DNA sequence: TGTGCCAGCAGCCCCTTCGGCGCTGGCACAGATACGCAGTATTTT. Protein sequence: CASSPFGAGTDTQYF. The full variable domain, completed using reference TRBV7-3 and TRBJ2-3, is GAGVSQTPSNKVTEKGKYVELRCDPISGHTALYWYRQSLGQGPEFLIYFQGTGAADDSGLPNDRFFAVRPEGSVSTLKIQRTERGDSAVYLCASSPFGAGTDTQYFGPGTRLTVL.

The rearrangement links TRBV5-1 to TRBJ1-5; no clear D gene. The V gene's germline CDR1 is SGHRS and CDR2 YFSETQ. This CDR3 region has 13 residues. V lost 0 bases to trimming and J lost 6 bases, with 7 bases between them. CDR3 coding DNA: TGCGCCAGCAGCTTGGATGAGGGTCAGCCCCAGCATTTT. Residues: CASSLDEGQPQHF.

The chain is built from TRBV7-2 and TRBJ2-1; either TRBD1 or TRBD2 may supply D (5 bases each). Trimming took off 5 bases at V and 8 bases at J, with 13 bases between the two ends. The CDR3 extends over 13 amino acids. The V gene's germline CDR1 is SGHTA and CDR2 FQGNSA. For the CDR3, the DNA is TGTGCCAGCAGCCTAGGGAGAGGGGATGAGCAGTTCTTC. Its protein product is CASSLGRGDEQFF. Full variable domain (missing parts from reference TRBV7-2 and TRBJ2-1): GAGVSQSPSNKVTEKGKDVELRCDPISGHTALYWYRQSLGQGLEFLIYFQGNSAPDKSGLPSDRFSAERTGGSVSTLTIQRTQQEDSAVYLCASSLGRGDEQFFGPGTRLTVL.

V gene TRBV19 combines with J gene TRBJ1-2; D is uncertain. There are 15 residues in the CDR3. CDR1 is LNHDA and CDR2 is SQIVND in the germline V gene (reference sequence). With 3 bases removed from V and 2 bases from J, the gap between germline ends came to 13 bases. CDR3 region: CASSISFRGNYGYTF. CDR3 sequence (DNA): TGTGCCAGTAGTATTAGTTTCCGGGGAAACTATGGCTACACCTTC. The entire variable domain, with the rest obtained from reference TRBV19 and TRBJ1-2, is as follows: DGGITQSPKYLFRKEGQNVTLSCEQNLNHDAMYWYRQDPGQGLRLIYYSQIVNDFQKGDIAEGYSVSREKKESFPLTVTSAQKNPTAFYLCASSISFRGNYGYTFGSGTRLTVV.

The rearrangement links TRBV4-1 to TRBJ2-1; the D call may be TRBD1 or TRBD2 (5 bases each). CDR1 MGHRA and CDR2 YSYEKL come from the germline V gene. V was pared by 3 bases and J by 0 bases, with 9 bases between. The CDR3 spans 15 residues. DNA for the CDR3: TGCGCCAGCAGCCAGAGGGGCAGCTCCTACAATGAGCAGTTCTTC. Its protein product is CASSQRGSSYNEQFF.

This clone was recorded a few times. This sequence joins TRBV4-1 and TRBJ2-7, with TRBD1 identical over 8 bases. The CDR3 totals 15 residues. Per germline, CDR1 MGHRA and CDR2 YSYEKL. Trimming removed 4 bases from V and 5 bases from J; junction bases left unmatched: 10. Here the CDR3 DNA reads TGCGCCAGCAGCCGCGCCGGGACAGGAAAACACGAGCAGTACTTC. It encodes CASSRAGTGKHEQYF.

The genes are TRBV9 and TRBJ1-1; TRBD1 agrees at 9 bases. The CDR3 spans 17 residues. Germline loops: CDR1 SGDLS, CDR2 YYNGEE. J gave up 4 bases and V 0 bases, and 10 bases lay outside the gene matches. CDR3 DNA sequence: TGTGCCAGCAGCGTAGACATAGCCGGGACAGGGAGCACTGAAGCTTTCTTT. Encoded protein: CASSVDIAGTGSTEAFF.

This chain uses TRBV5-8 with TRBJ1-1; 7 bases are a match to TRBD1. The V gene end was trimmed by 3 bases and the J gene end by 0 bases; junction bases not matched to a gene: 2. CDR3 length: 14 amino acids. Germline V gene sequence: CDR1 SGHTS, CDR2 YDEGEE. CDR3 nucleotides: TGTGCCAGCAGCTATAGGGGGCTGAACACTGAAGCTTTCTTT. Amino acids: CASSYRGLNTEAFF.

The V gene is TRBV27, the J gene TRBJ2-1, with 7 bases fitting TRBD2. Germline values: CDR1 MNHEY, CDR2 SMNVEV (reference sequence). This CDR3 is built from 15 residues. Trimming took 2 bases from V and 4 from J; bases not matched to a gene: 5. CDR3: CASSLAGAGYNEQFF. Written as DNA, the CDR3 is TGTGCCAGCAGTTTAGCGGGAGCGGGGTACAATGAGCAGTTCTTC.

The chain recombines TRBV11-2 with TRBJ2-7; D may match TRBD1 or TRBD2 (5 bases each). Germline CDR1 SGHAT, CDR2 FQNNGV. The CDR3 is made up of 17 amino acids. V was shortened by 2 bases and J by 6 bases, with 23 bases between the two germline ends. This CDR3 is CASSLYGDAWATTEQYF. In nucleotides, the CDR3 is TGTGCCAGCAGCTTATATGGGGACGCGTGGGCCACGACCGAGCAGTACTTC. Together with reference TRBV11-2 and TRBJ2-7, the CDR3 gives the full variable domain: EAGVAQSPRYKIIEKRQSVAFWCNPISGHATLYWYQQILGQGPKLLIQFQNNGVVDDSQLPKDRFSAERLKGVDSTLKIQPAKLEDSAVYLCASSLYGDAWATTEQYFGPGTRLTVT.

V is TRBV6-6 and J is TRBJ2-1; 9 bases are shared with TRBD2. V dropped 5 bases and J dropped 9; count of bases not matched to a gene: 8. The CDR3 consists of 14 residues. The germline gives CDR1 MNHNY, CDR2 SVGAGI (reference sequence). CDR3 nucleotide sequence: TGTGCCAGCAGTCCCGGGACTAGCATCTCTGAGCAGTTCTTC. Residues: CASSPGTSISEQFF.

V is TRBV7-8 and J is TRBJ1-2; a weak D match, TRBD1 (5 bases). This CDR3 is built from 15 residues. The V and J ends lost 5 bases and 1 base respectively, with 14 bases between them. Germline assignment: CDR1 SGHVS and CDR2 FQNEAQ. The CDR3 here is CASSPRGVFNYGYTF. CDR3 nucleotides: TGTGCCAGCAGCCCCCGGGGGGTCTTTAACTATGGCTACACCTTC.

The rearrangement uses TRBV19 and TRBJ2-1; 8 nucleotides agree with TRBD1. The CDR3 spans 15 residues. Germline trimming cut 2 bases from V and 2 bases from J; bases unmatched to any gene: 2. Germline lookup yields CDR1 LNHDA and CDR2 SQIVND (reference sequence). The CDR3 loop is CASSISGGPYNEQFF. For the CDR3, the DNA is TGTGCCAGTAGTATATCAGGGGGCCCCTACAATGAGCAGTTCTTC.

V is TRBV25-1 and J is TRBJ1-2; 12 positions agree with TRBD1. The ends lost 3 bases at V and 8 bases at J; junction bases unmatched: 13. The CDR3 spans 17 residues. The germline V gene has CDR1 MGHDK and CDR2 SYGVNS. CDR3 sequence: CASSDSWRDRGLRGYTF. In nucleotides, the CDR3 is TGTGCCAGCAGTGACTCCTGGCGGGACAGGGGGCTAAGGGGCTACACCTTC.

This chain joins TRBV27 and TRBJ2-2, with 9 bases lining up with TRBD2. Germline V gene lookup returns CDR1 MNHEY and CDR2 SMNVEV (reference sequence). The CDR3 spans 16 residues. With 3 bases clipped from V and 4 bases from J, the junction kept 6 bases outside the gene matches. In nucleotides, the CDR3 is TGTGCCAGCAGTTTCCTAGCGGGAAAAACCACCGGGGAGCTGTTTTTT. Amino acids: CASSFLAGKTTGELFF.

This clone appeared a single time. The chain carries TRBV29-1 and TRBJ2-1; D is uncertain. V lost 4 bases to trimming and J lost 5 bases, with 6 bases between them. Germline CDR1 is SQVTM and CDR2 is ANQGSEA. The CDR3 is made up of 11 amino acids. Here the CDR3 reads CSVVSNNEQFF. The CDR3 DNA reads as TGCAGCGTTGTTTCGAACAATGAGCAGTTCTTC.

This clone showed up just a few times. The CDR3 loop is CASSHGTAAYEQYF. The CDR3 DNA reads TGTGCCAGTAGTCACGGGACGGCTGCCTACGAGCAGTACTTC. The rearrangement links TRBV19 to TRBJ2-7; D tentatively reads TRBD1 or TRBD2 (5 bases each). V lost 5 bases and J lost 2, with 13 bases in between. The germline V gene has CDR1 LNHDA and CDR2 SQIVND (reference sequence). The CDR3 length is 14 residues.

This CDR3 reads CASSLEDYNEQFF. CDR3 nucleotide sequence: TGCGCCAGCAGCTTAGAGGACTACAATGAGCAGTTCTTC. The gene calls are TRBV5-1 and TRBJ2-1, with D hard to call. There are 13 residues in the CDR3. Germline V CDR1 and CDR2: SGHRS, YFSETQ. V lost 2 bases and J 3 bases, leaving 6 bases between the germline ends.